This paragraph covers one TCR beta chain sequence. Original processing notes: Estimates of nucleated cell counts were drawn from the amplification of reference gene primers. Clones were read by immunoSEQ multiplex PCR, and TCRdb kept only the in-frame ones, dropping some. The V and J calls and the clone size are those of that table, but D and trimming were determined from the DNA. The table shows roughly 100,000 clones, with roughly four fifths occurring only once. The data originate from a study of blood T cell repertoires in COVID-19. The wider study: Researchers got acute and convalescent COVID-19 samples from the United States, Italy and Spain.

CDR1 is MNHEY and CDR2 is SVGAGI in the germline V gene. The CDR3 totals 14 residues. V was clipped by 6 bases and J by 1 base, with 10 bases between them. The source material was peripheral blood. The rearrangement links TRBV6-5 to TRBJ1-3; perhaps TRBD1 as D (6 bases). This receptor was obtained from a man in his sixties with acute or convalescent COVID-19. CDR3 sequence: CASRPRGSGNTIYF. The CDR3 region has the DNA TGTGCCAGCAGGCCCAGGGGATCTGGAAACACCATATATTTT.